The present TCR beta chain was sequenced within a study of cytotoxic CD8 clonotypes in ibrutinib-treated CLL. As for the study in general: Following treatment for a median around twelve months, range 6 to 36, response samples were then taken. Sequenced samples delivered averages of roughly 260,000 productive templates and more than 75,000 productive rearrangements. Study results and limitations: Clonality grew at ibrutinib response; at progression, it decreased back toward baseline.

Generated by immunoSEQ multiplex PCR, the TCRdb table keeps only in-frame clones and is missing some. There are hundreds of thousands of clones in the sample; around 70% occur only once, and 15% lies in the top ten. Trimming took off 10 bases at V and 6 bases at J, with 17 bases between the two ends. The germline V gene has CDR1 SGHTA and CDR2 FQGTGA. The CDR3 length is 13 residues. Concerning this clone: The antigen is undetermined.

This specimen consisted of PBMCs, obtained after 24 months of ibrutinib treatment. The receptor's source is a human donor with chronic lymphocytic leukemia. The chain employs TRBV7-3 and TRBJ2-3, with unresolved D. The CDR3 reads CANTPVAVDTQYF. CDR3 nucleotides: TGTGCCAACACCCCAGTTGCTGTCGATACGCAGTATTTT.